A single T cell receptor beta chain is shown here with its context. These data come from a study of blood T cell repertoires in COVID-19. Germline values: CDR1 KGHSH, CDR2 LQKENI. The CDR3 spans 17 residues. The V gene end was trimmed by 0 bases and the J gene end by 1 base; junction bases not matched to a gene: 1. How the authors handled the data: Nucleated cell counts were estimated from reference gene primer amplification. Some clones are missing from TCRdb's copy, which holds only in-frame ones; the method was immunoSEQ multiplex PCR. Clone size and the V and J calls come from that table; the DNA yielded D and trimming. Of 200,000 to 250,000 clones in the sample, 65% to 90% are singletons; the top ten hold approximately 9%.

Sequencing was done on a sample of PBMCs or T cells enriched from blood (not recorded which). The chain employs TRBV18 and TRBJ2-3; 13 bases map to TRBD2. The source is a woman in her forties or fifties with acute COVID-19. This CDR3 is CASSPPTSGGGTDTQYF. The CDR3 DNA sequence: TGTGCCAGCTCACCACCAACTAGCGGGGGGGGCACAGATACGCAGTATTTT.